This T cell receptor beta chain was recorded in a study of OX40 agonist ivuxolimab in advanced cancers. Produced via immunoSEQ multiplex PCR; TCRdb's table is partial and in-frame only. The repertoire holds around 62,000 clones, with about 89% as singletons. The germline CDR1 and CDR2 sequences are LNHNV and YYDKDF (reference sequence). Trimming shortened V by 1 base and J by 4 bases, and 10 bases separated the two germline ends. The CDR3 totals 14 residues. This receptor was obtained from an adult with an advanced solid tumor such as melanoma, head and neck, liver or kidney cancer. This specimen consisted of CD4+ or CD8+ T cells sorted from blood, obtained in a trial of the OX40 agonist ivuxolimab. The chain couples TRBV15 to TRBJ2-5; D ambiguous. The CDR3 nucleotides are TGTGCCACCAGCAGAGGTGCGGAAGGAGAGACCCAGTACTTC. Translating gives CATSRGAEGETQYF.